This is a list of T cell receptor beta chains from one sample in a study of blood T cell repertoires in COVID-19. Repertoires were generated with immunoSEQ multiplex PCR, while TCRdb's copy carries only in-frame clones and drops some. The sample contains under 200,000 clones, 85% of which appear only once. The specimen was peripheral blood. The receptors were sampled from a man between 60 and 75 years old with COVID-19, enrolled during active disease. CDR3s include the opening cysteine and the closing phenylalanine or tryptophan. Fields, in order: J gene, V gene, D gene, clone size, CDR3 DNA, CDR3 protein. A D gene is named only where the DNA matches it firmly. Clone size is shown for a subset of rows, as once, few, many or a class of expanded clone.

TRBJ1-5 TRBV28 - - TGTGCCAGCAATTCCCCACGGAACCCAACAGGGTATAGCAATCAGCCCCAGCATTTT CASNSPRNPTGYSNQPQHF
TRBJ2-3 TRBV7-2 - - TGTGCCAGCAGCTTTAGGAGCGGAACAGATACGCAGTATTTT CASSFRSGTDTQYF
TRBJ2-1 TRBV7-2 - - TGTGCCAGCACCCTAGGGGGGGGGTTCGATGAGCAGTTCTTC CASTLGGGFDEQFF
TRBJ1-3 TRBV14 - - TGTGCCAGCAGCCAAGCAATACGGCTTGAGCGGGGGAACACCATATATTTT CASSQAIRLERGNTIYF
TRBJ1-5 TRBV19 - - TGTGCCAGTAGTCTTCAGGGGCCGTCGGAGCCCCAGCATTTT CASSLQGPSEPQHF
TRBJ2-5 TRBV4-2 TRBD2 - TGTGCCAGCAGCCGCCTGGGACTAGGGACCCAAGAGACCCAGTACTTC CASSRLGLGTQETQYF
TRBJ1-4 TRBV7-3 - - TGTGCCAGCAGCTTGGGCAGGGGTGAAAAACTGTTTTTT CASSLGRGEKLFF
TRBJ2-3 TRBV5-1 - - TGCGCCAGCAGCTTGGAGGGAGCTGTCACAGATACGCAGTATTTT CASSLEGAVTDTQYF
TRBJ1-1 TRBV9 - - TGTGCCAGCAGCGTAGAACAGACGAACACTGAAGCTTTCTTT CASSVEQTNTEAFF
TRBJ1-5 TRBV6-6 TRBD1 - TGTGCCAGCAGTTACCCCGGGACAGTTAGCAATCAGCCCCAGCATTTT CASSYPGTVSNQPQHF
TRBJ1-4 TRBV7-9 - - TGTGCCAGCGTTGACCTAGCACCTAATGAAAAACTGTTTTTT CASVDLAPNEKLFF
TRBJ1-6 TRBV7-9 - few TGTGCCAGCAGCTTAGTAGGGGCTCGGTCACCCCTCCACTTT CASSLVGARSPLHF
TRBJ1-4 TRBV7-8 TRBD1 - TGTGCCAGCAGCTTAGGGGTCCCCGGGACAGGATATAATGAAAAACTGTTTTTT CASSLGVPGTGYNEKLFF
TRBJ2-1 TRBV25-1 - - TGTGCCAGCAGTGAAGGGACCTTGGGCAGGGGACATGAGCAGTTCTTC CASSEGTLGRGHEQFF
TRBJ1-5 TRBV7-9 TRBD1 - TGTGCCAGCAGCTTAGAGGGGACCGGGACAGAGCATTTT CASSLEGTGTEHF
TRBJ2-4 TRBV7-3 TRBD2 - TGTGCCAGCAGCGGGGGACTAGCGGGAGTCAGAAACATTCAGTACTTC CASSGGLAGVRNIQYF
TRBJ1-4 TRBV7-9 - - TGTGCCAGCAGCTTAGGCCGTCAGAGGGCCGAAAAACTGTTTTTT CASSLGRQRAEKLFF
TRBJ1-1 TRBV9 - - TGTGCCAGCAGCTCCACAGGGTTGAACACTGAAGCTTTCTTT CASSSTGLNTEAFF
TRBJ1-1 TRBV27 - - TGTGCCAGCAGTTCGGACTTATCGAACACTGAAGCTTTCTTT CASSSDLSNTEAFF
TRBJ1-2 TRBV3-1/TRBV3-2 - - TGTGCCAGCAGCCCTGTCAGGGCGGACTATGGCTACACCTTC CASSPVRADYGYTF
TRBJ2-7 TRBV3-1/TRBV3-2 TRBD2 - TGTGCCAGCAGCCCCCTCGTTAGCGGGAGCAGTTACGAGCAGTACTTC CASSPLVSGSSYEQYF
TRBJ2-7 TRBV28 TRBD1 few TGTGCCAGCAGTCCCTGGACAGGGGGCACCTACGAGCAGTACTTC CASSPWTGGTYEQYF
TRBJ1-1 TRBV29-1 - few TGCAGCGTTGAAGAGACAGGGAACACTGAAGCTTTCTTT CSVEETGNTEAFF
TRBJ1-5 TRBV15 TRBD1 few TGTGCCACCAGCAGAGATAGCGGGACAGGGGTAGGAAATCAGCCCCAGCATTTT CATSRDSGTGVGNQPQHF
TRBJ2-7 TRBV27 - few TGTGCCAGCAGATCCATACTTCGACAAGACTACGAGCAGTACTTC CASRSILRQDYEQYF
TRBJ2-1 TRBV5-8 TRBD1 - TGTGCCAGTCAGACGGACAGGGGAGGAGAGCAGTTCTTC CASQTDRGGEQFF
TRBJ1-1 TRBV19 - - TGTGCCAGTACTCGGGGGGACACTGAAGCTTTCTTT CASTRGDTEAFF